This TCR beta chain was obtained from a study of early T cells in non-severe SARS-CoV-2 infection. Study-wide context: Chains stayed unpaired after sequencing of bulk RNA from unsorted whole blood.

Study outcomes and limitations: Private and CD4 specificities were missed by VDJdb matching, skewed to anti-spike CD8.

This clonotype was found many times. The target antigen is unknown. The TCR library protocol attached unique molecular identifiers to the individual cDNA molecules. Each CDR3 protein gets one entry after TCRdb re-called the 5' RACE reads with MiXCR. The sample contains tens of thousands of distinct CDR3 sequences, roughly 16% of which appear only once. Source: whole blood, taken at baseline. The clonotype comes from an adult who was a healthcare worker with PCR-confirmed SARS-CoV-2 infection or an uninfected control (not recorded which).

The CDR3 reads CSASYRTGRLTEAFF. In nucleotides, the CDR3 is TGCAGTGCCAGCTATAGGACAGGGAGGTTGACTGAAGCTTTCTTT. The V and J genes are TRBV20-1 and TRBJ1-1; TRBD1 matches at 8 bases. This CDR3 is built from 15 residues. The V gene's germline CDR1 is DFQATT and CDR2 SNEGSKA (reference sequence). V dropped 6 bases and J dropped 5; count of bases not matched to a gene: 14.